This note documents a single TCR beta chain sequence. In the authors' workflow: Reference gene primer amplification in the assay estimated nucleated cell counts. Sequencing was performed with immunoSEQ multiplex PCR; in TCRdb, only in-frame clones are kept and a portion is missing. The V and J calls and clone size were taken over from that table, and D and trimming were inferred from the DNA. Of approximately 120,000 clones detected, almost 70% appear once; the ten largest clones hold over 2%. This CDR3 contains 14 residues. Germline-derived CDR1 and CDR2 are MNHEY and SVGAGI. Deletions cut 6 bases from V and 6 bases from J, with 14 bases between. The data stem from a study of blood T cell repertoires in COVID-19. Study context: The United States, Italy and Spain were the sources of the acute and convalescent COVID-19 samples.

Sequenced sample: peripheral blood. The origin of this receptor is a woman between 65 and 79 years old with acute or convalescent COVID-19. The genes are TRBV6-5 and TRBJ1-4, with D perhaps TRBD1 (5 bases). The CDR3 sequence: CASSRGRGDEKLFF. The DNA of the CDR3 is TGTGCCAGCAGCCGCGGGAGGGGCGATGAAAAACTGTTTTTT.